The T cell receptor (beta chain) under discussion was sequenced for a study of blood T cell repertoires in COVID-19. Study-wide background: Italy, Spain and the United States were the sources of the convalescent and acute COVID-19 samples. T cells, B-cell-depleted T cells, or PBMCs supplied cDNA or gDNA.

Per the original methods: By means of reference gene primer amplification, nucleated cell counts were estimated. The protocol was immunoSEQ multiplex PCR, while the TCRdb copy is restricted to in-frame clones and leaves out a portion. The DNA was the basis for D and trimming; V, J and clone size are from that table. Among roughly 180,000 clones listed, 80% to 85% were seen once. Per the germline V gene, CDR1 is MRHNA and CDR2 is SNTAGT. Between the trimmed V and J ends, which lost 10 bases and 0 bases, there was a span of 13 bases. This CDR3 region has 14 residues. Patients of the Seattle cohort, enrolled during active infection, were followed longitudinally.

This sequence originates from a woman in her thirties or forties with COVID-19, enrolled during active disease. Sequencing was performed on peripheral blood. V usage is TRBV6-4 and J usage is TRBJ2-1; tentative D call: TRBD1 (6 bases). The CDR3: CANFSDSSYNEQFF. DNA of the CDR3: TGTGCCAATTTTTCGGACAGCTCCTACAATGAGCAGTTCTTC.